Below, one T cell receptor beta chain is given with its context. The CDR3 sequence is 19 residues long. Described treatment: some 20 received Ad26.COV2.S at low or high dose, single or two shots; several received placebo; per-sample allocation not given. Sampling happened 63 days after the first vaccine or placebo injection. Donation came from an adult in Boston who was aged 18-55 years. The sample is drawn from a study of Ad26.COV2.S vaccination and SARS-CoV-2 variants. Across the study: The Ad26.COV2.S arm of the COV1001 trial was where the donor was placed. Ad26.COV2.S, an intramuscular injection, was given once or twice 56 days apart.

Generated by immunoSEQ multiplex PCR, the TCRdb table keeps only in-frame clones and is missing some. The repertoire holds roughly 680,000 clones, with about 90% as singletons. The material was peripheral blood, obtained in a trial of Ad26.COV2.S vaccine versus placebo. The chain has TRBV12-2 and TRBJ2-3; the table's D call, TRBD2, has no DNA check behind it. TRBV12-2 represents a pseudogene. The TCR originated in a person between 18 and 65 years old who received the Ad26.COV2.S COVID-19 vaccine or a placebo. The CDR3 DNA sequence: TGTGCAAGTCGCCCCACCGGGGGGCCAATGCACGAAAACACAGATACGCAGTATTTT. This gives the protein CASRPTGGPMHENTDTQYF.